Listed here is a single T cell receptor (beta chain). Adult donors, all healthy and HIV-negative, had no recent acute infections or vaccinations. Trimming removed 5 bases from V and 1 base from J, with 14 bases in between. The CDR3 consists of 15 residues. CDR1 is SEHNR, CDR2 FQNEAQ, per germline (reference sequence). The data were obtained in a study of shared clonotypes between healthy human individuals. The genomic DNA of each subset was split evenly across several immunoSEQ plates. The data were produced by immunoSEQ multiplex PCR, yet TCRdb's version contains in-frame clones alone and is incomplete. The sample includes some 2,100,000 clones, about 94% seen only once; the top ten take 0.1% to 0.15%.

Material for sequencing was naive CD4+ T cells sorted from blood. Subset reported: CD45RA+ positively selected. The chain uses TRBV7-9 and TRBJ2-5; D might be TRBD1 (6 bases). The sequence derives from a man aged 18 to 29 in good health. The CDR3 loop is CASSTIPGAQETQYF. CDR3 sequence (DNA): TGTGCCAGCAGCACAATCCCAGGGGCCCAAGAGACCCAGTACTTC.